One and the same sample provided the 10 T cell receptor beta chains below, sequenced in a study of T-cell memory formation after mild COVID-19. TCRdb itself ran the 5' RACE reads through MiXCR, one entry per CDR3 protein. The table has about 470,000 distinct CDR3 sequences, around a quarter seen once. Sequenced: PBMCs or a T cell subset sorted from them (not recorded which). The receptor set was obtained from an adult woman who had mild COVID-19 (a few samples of this study predate the infection). Cell type and time point are not known.

The chain uses TRBV5-1 and TRBJ1-2; no definite D call. V shed 4 bases and J shed 4 bases, with 11 bases lying between them. The CDR3 extends over 13 amino acids. Germline lookup yields CDR1 SGHRS and CDR2 YFSETQ. CDR3 residues: CASSTGQTYGYTF. The DNA for the CDR3 is TGCGCCAGCAGCACCGGCCAGACCTATGGCTACACCTTC.

In its sample, this clonotype was seen a few times. For the CDR3, the DNA is TGCAGCGCGCTACTAGCGGGAGGACCCTACAATGAGCAGTTCTTC. Translation gives CSALLAGGPYNEQFF. The genes are TRBV29-1 and TRBJ2-1, with 12 positions matching TRBD2. The germline CDR1 and CDR2 sequences are SQVTM and ANQGSEA. V was pared by 7 bases and J by 2 bases, with 6 bases of the junction left unmatched. CDR3 length equals 15 residues.

This clonotype was seen a few times. The chain uses TRBV5-1 and TRBJ2-7; 9 bases agree with TRBD2. V shed 0 bases, J shed 7 bases, and the junction held 8 bases outside the gene matches. The CDR3 totals 15 residues. Germline V CDR1 and CDR2: SGHRS, YFSETQ. The chain's CDR3 is CASSLGLAAFGEQYF. CDR3 in DNA: TGCGCCAGCAGCTTGGGACTAGCGGCGTTCGGGGAGCAGTACTTC.

The rearrangement joins TRBV5-1 to TRBJ1-1; D not certain. Per germline, CDR1 SGHRS and CDR2 YFSETQ. The CDR3 is 13 residues long. The V gene lost 2 bases and the J gene lost 4 bases, with 9 bases spanning the gap. The CDR3 spells CASSFEARTEAFF. As DNA, the CDR3 is TGCGCCAGCAGCTTTGAGGCGCGCACTGAAGCTTTCTTT.

A few counts support this clonotype. This sequence joins TRBV7-9 and TRBJ2-3, with a tentative D call TRBD2 (6 bases). Trimming pared 4 bases from V and 6 bases from J, leaving 11 bases between. The CDR3 spans 13 residues. Germline V gene sequence: CDR1 SEHNR, CDR2 FQNEAQ (reference sequence). CDR3 sequence (DNA): TGTGCCAGCAGCTCGCTCCGGGGGGATACGCAGTATTTT. Encoded protein: CASSSLRGDTQYF.

Details on this clonotype: The final CDR3 position lacks the conserved phenylalanine or tryptophan, pointing to a likely read error. Because the CDR3's place on the DNA is in doubt, the DNA is left out and the CDR3 is given as listed by TCRdb. This sequence joins TRBV7-9 and TRBJ1-4; TRBD1, the table's D call, lacks a check against the DNA. The CDR3 sequence runs 13 residues, both termini included. CDR1 is SEHNR, CDR2 FQNEAQ, per germline (reference sequence). CDR3 in amino acids: CASSDDRIRWIFY.

This clonotype was observed once. The CDR3 DNA sequence: TGTGCCAGCAGCGTAGGGGGGTATAGCAATCAGCCCCAGCATTTT. Translation: CASSVGGYSNQPQHF. V is TRBV9 and J is TRBJ1-5; TRBD1 might be the D (5 bases). V shed 0 bases and J shed 0 bases, with 7 bases lying between them. This CDR3 is 15 amino acids long. Germline CDR1 and CDR2: SGDLS and YYNGEE.

This clonotype appeared a single time. This rearrangement joins TRBV6-5 to TRBJ2-3; a weak D match, TRBD2 (6 bases). The V and J ends lost 2 bases and 6 bases respectively, with 15 bases between them. This CDR3 region has 15 residues. CDR1 and CDR2 (germline): MNHEY, SVGAGI. The CDR3 DNA sequence: TGTGCCAGCAGTTACACGGACTATCGACGTGATACGCAGTATTTT. Translating gives CASSYTDYRRDTQYF.

CDR3 DNA sequence: TGTGCCAGCAGTTACTTGGGACGCCAGCAAGAGACCCAGTACTTC. Its protein is CASSYLGRQQETQYF. This rearrangement joins TRBV6-5 to TRBJ2-5; D possibly matches TRBD1 or TRBD2 (5 bases each). Germline CDR1 MNHEY, CDR2 SVGAGI. The CDR3 extends over 15 amino acids. V was pared by 1 base and J by 2 bases, with 11 bases between.

This clonotype was found many times. The V and J genes are TRBV14 and TRBJ2-1; D gene unclear. The germline V gene encodes CDR1 SGHDN and CDR2 FVKESK. Trimming stripped 0 bases from V and 3 bases from J, with 3 bases between. The CDR3 has 13 residues. The CDR3 spells CASSQDSYNEQFF. The CDR3 DNA reads as TGTGCCAGCAGCCAAGACAGCTACAATGAGCAGTTCTTC.